This T cell receptor (beta chain) was captured by sequencing in a study of human versus mouse CDR3 diversity and MHC coevolution. Study details: The immunoSEQ assay reportedly detects one in 200,000 T cells.

CDR1 is MNHEY and CDR2 is SVGAGI in the germline V gene. This CDR3 has 13 residues. Trimming removed 2 bases at V and 2 bases at J, with 7 bases between. This table comes from immunoSEQ multiplex PCR, and its TCRdb copy is limited to in-frame clones, with some not included. The sample shows around 77,000 clones, 85% to 95% of them seen only once. Sequencing input: naive CD4+ T cells from blood. Sample subset: CD45RO-negative CD62L-positive naive CD4 T cells. This receptor was taken from a person aged 25 to 69 in good health. The chain couples TRBV6-5 to TRBJ2-7, with a tentative D call TRBD1 (5 bases). This chain's CDR3 is CASSYRQTYEQYF. CDR3 nucleotides: TGTGCCAGCAGTTACAGACAGACCTACGAGCAGTACTTC.